This T cell receptor beta chain stems from a study of blood T cell repertoires in COVID-19. CDR3 length: 15 amino acids. The junction had 1 base not matched to a gene; V was cut back by 5 bases and J by 1 base. Germline loops: CDR1 SSHAT, CDR2 FNYEAQ (reference sequence). Sequenced by immunoSEQ multiplex PCR; TCRdb stores in-frame clones only, minus some. The table has 150,000 to 200,000 clones, approximately 80% seen once. In assigning cohorts, the study relied on participant-reported clinical history. The V call is TRBV7-7, the J call TRBJ2-2, with TRBD1 identical over 10 bases. The TCR was taken from a man aged 45 to 65 who had recovered from COVID-19. The sample comprised PBMCs or T cells enriched from blood (not recorded which). In nucleotides, the CDR3 is TGTGCCAGCAGCAGGGACAGGGGGAACACCGGGGAGCTGTTTTTT. Translated: CASSRDRGNTGELFF.